These T cell receptor beta chains were read from a single sample in a study of blood T cell repertoires in COVID-19. Libraries were prepared by immunoSEQ multiplex PCR; TCRdb keeps only in-frame clonotypes and omits some of them. The table shows a few hundred thousand clones, with 75% to 95% occurring only once. What was sequenced was peripheral blood. These receptors were collected from a person aged 18 to 35 with COVID-19, enrolled during active disease. Each CDR3 is given with its conserved first and last residue. The D gene is left open where the match is weak. Size tells how often a clone was seen (once, few, many) or the class of an expanded clone, and some rows leave it out.

TRBJ2-7 | TRBD1 | TRBV11-2 | . | TGTGCCAGCAGCTCGGGACAGGGCTTCTTCGAGCAGTACTTC | CASSSGQGFFEQYF
TRBJ1-1 | . | TRBV28 | . | TGTGCCAGCAGCTCTCCGAACACTGAAGCTTTCTTT | CASSSPNTEAFF
TRBJ1-4 | . | TRBV6-5 | once | TGTGCCTCCCGACAGAGCAATGAAAAACTGTTTTTT | CASRQSNEKLFF
TRBJ1-4 | . | TRBV19 | . | TGTGCCAGTACCCGGGGTGAAAAACTGTTTTTT | CASTRGEKLFF
TRBJ2-5 | TRBD2 | TRBV11-2 | . | TGTGCCAGCACCGGACTAGCGCCCGAGGGGGAGACCCAGTACTTC | CASTGLAPEGETQYF
TRBJ2-6 | . | TRBV18 | . | TGTGCCAGCTCACCAATAAGCTACTCTGGGGCCAACGTCCTGACTTTC | CASSPISYSGANVLTF
TRBJ2-7 | . | TRBV28 | once | TGTGCCAGCAGTCCTCCCTTCTACGAGCAGTACTTC | CASSPPFYEQYF
TRBJ1-2 | TRBD1 | TRBV5-6 | few | TGTGCCAGCAGCAGAAGACAGGGGGTAGGCTACACCTTC | CASSRRQGVGYTF
TRBJ1-4 | . | TRBV3-1/TRBV3-2 | . | TGTGCCAGCAGCCAGGGGGGGGTTACAACTAATGAAAAACTGTTTTTT | CASSQGGVTTNEKLFF
TRBJ2-7 | . | TRBV29-1 | . | TGCAGCGTTGAAGAACTCCGGGGCGAGCAGTACTTC | CSVEELRGEQYF
TRBJ2-3 | TRBD2 | TRBV9 | . | TGTGCCAGCAGCGTGACTAGCGGGGATTCTAGCACAGATACGCAGTATTTT | CASSVTSGDSSTDTQYF
TRBJ1-3 | . | TRBV13 | once | TGTGCCAGCAGCTTAGGAGGACTAGGGCCCTCTGGAAACACCATATATTTT | CASSLGGLGPSGNTIYF
TRBJ1-2 | . | TRBV19 | . | TGTGCCAGTAGTGACGGTGACAGTGCTATCTTCGGCTACACCTTC | CASSDGDSAIFGYTF
TRBJ1-4 | TRBD1 | TRBV6-6 | few | TGTGCCAGCGGACAGGGGGCGGGTAATGAAAAACTGTTTTTT | CASGQGAGNEKLFF
TRBJ2-7 | . | TRBV7-6 | . | TGTGCCAGCAGCTCTAGCGCGGGGGCCGCCTACGAGCAGTACTTC | CASSSSAGAAYEQYF
TRBJ2-7 | TRBD1 | TRBV19 | . | TGTGCCAGTAGTAAGCAGACAGGGGATGCCTACGAGCAGTACTTC | CASSKQTGDAYEQYF
TRBJ2-5 | TRBD2 | TRBV4-2 | . | TGTGCCAGCAGCCAAGATGCGGGAGGGGGGGAGACCCAGTACTTC | CASSQDAGGGETQYF
TRBJ1-4 | . | TRBV6-5 | . | TGTGCCAGCACCCCTCGGCTGGTGGGCGAAAAACTGTTTTTT | CASTPRLVGEKLFF
TRBJ2-1 | TRBD2 | TRBV2 | . | TGTGCCAGCAGGTCTAGCGGGAGTTGGGATGAGCAGTTCTTC | CASRSSGSWDEQFF
TRBJ2-1 | . | TRBV27 | . | TGTGCCAGCAGTACTAGTCCAAGCTCCTACAATGAGCAGTTCTTC | CASSTSPSSYNEQFF
TRBJ1-5 | . | TRBV27 | . | TGTGCCAGCAGTTTATTCTCAGGGTCCAATCAGCCCCAGCATTTT | CASSLFSGSNQPQHF